The sequence of this TCR beta chain was determined in a study of shared clonotypes between healthy human individuals. Study-level findings and limits: In the sorted subsets, rarefaction showed sequencing was incomplete despite large depth. The genetic and exposure-history diversity represented was limited by few donors.

Points on this clone: No antigen is known for it.

The assay was immunoSEQ multiplex PCR, and TCRdb's table has in-frame clones only and misses some. The sample carries 900,000 to 1,200,000 clones, roughly 74% recorded once. Germline loops: CDR1 SGHTA, CDR2 FQGNSA. V gave up 5 bases and J gave up 2 bases; unmatched junction bases: 4. CDR3 size: 14 residues. The sequencing sample was made of memory CD4+ T cells from PBMCs. Subset meaning: CD45RA-negative fraction. This receptor was identified in a man between 18 and 35 years old in good health. Some clones in this sample may be carry-over from other donors' samples. The chain combines TRBV7-2 with TRBJ2-7; 9 bases map to TRBD2. The CDR3 here is CASSHSGSAYEQYF. CDR3 nucleotide sequence: TGTGCCAGCAGCCATAGCGGGAGTGCCTACGAGCAGTACTTC.